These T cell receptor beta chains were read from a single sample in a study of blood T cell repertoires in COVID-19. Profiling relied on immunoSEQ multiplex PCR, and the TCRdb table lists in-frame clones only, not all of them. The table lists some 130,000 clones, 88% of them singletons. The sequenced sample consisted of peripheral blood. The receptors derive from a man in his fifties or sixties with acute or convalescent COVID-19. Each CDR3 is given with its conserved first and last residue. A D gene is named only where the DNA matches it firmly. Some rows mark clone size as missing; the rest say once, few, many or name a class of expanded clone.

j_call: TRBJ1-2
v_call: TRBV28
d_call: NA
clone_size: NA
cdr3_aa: CASSYRDIYGYTF
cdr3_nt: TGTGCCAGCAGTTATCGGGACATCTATGGCTACACCTTC

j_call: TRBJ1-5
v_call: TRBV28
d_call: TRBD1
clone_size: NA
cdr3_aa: CASSLIGQGRNQPQHF
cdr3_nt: TGTGCCAGCAGTCTGATTGGACAGGGACGCAATCAGCCCCAGCATTTT

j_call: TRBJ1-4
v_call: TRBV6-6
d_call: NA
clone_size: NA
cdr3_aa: CASSRGTLATNEKLFF
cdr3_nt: TGTGCCAGCAGTAGGGGGACCTTAGCAACTAATGAAAAACTGTTTTTT

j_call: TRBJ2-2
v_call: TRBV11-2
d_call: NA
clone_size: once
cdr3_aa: CASSLAGTGVGELFF
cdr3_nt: TGTGCCAGCAGCTTAGCCGGGACTGGGGTAGGGGAGCTGTTTTTT

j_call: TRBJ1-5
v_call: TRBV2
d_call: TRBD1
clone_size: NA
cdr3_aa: CASSWTGWNQPQHF
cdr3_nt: TGTGCCAGCAGTTGGACAGGATGGAATCAGCCCCAGCATTTT

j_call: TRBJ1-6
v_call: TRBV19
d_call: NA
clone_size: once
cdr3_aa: CASSIDLRGNSPLHF
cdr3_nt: TGTGCCAGTAGTATAGATCTAAGGGGCAATTCACCCCTCCACTTT

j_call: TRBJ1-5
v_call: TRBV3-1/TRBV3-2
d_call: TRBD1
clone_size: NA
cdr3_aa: CASRQGAGNQPQHF
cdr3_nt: TGTGCCAGCAGACAGGGGGCTGGGAATCAGCCCCAGCATTTT

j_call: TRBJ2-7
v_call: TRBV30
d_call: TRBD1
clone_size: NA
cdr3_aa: CAWSPGTGYEQYF
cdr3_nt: TGTGCCTGGAGTCCCGGGACAGGGTACGAGCAGTACTTC

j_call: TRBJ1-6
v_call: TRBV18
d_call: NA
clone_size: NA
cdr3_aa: CASSPNQGSNSPLHF
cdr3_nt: TGTGCCAGCTCACCGAATCAGGGGTCCAATTCACCCCTCCACTTT

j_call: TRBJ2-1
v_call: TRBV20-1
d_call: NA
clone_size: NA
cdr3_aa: CSAVQRNEQFF
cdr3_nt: TGCAGTGCAGTACAAAGAAATGAGCAGTTCTTC

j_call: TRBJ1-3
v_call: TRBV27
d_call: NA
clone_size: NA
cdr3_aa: CASSPGWPPGNSGNTIYF
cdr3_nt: TGTGCCAGCAGCCCTGGATGGCCACCGGGGAACTCTGGAAACACCATATATTTT

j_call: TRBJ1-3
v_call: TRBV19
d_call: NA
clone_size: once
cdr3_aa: CASSIEGRDSGNTIYF
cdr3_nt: TGTGCCAGTAGTATAGAAGGACGGGACTCTGGAAACACCATATATTTT

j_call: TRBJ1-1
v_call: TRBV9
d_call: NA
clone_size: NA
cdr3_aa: CASSVEGRANTEAFF
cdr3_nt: TGTGCCAGCAGCGTAGAAGGCAGGGCGAACACTGAAGCTTTCTTT

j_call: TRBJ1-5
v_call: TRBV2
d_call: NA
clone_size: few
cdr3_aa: CASSQIFSNQPQHF
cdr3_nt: TGTGCCAGCAGCCAGATCTTTAGCAATCAGCCCCAGCATTTT

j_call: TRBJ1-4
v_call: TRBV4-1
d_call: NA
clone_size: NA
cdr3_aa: CASSHLAVNEKLFF
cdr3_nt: TGCGCCAGCAGCCATTTGGCAGTTAATGAAAAACTGTTTTTT

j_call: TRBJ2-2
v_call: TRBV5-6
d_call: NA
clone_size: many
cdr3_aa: CASSPNIHLNTGELFF
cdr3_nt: TGTGCCAGCAGCCCGAACATACACCTGAACACCGGGGAGCTGTTTTTT

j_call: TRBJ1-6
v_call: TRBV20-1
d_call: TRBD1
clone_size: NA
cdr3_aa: CSASVDRANSPLHF
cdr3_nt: TGCAGTGCTAGTGTGGACAGGGCCAACTCACCCCTCCACTTT

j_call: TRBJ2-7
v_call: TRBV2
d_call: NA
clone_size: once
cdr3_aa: CASSIQDSYEQYF
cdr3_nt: TGTGCCAGCAGTATACAGGATTCCTACGAGCAGTACTTC

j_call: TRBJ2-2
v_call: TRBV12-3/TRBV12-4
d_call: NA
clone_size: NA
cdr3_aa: CASSFFPTGELFF
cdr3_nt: TGTGCCAGCAGTTTTTTCCCTACCGGGGAGCTGTTTTTT

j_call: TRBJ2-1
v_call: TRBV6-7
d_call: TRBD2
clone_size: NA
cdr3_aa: CASSYELAPYNEQFF
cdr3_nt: TGTGCCAGCAGTTACGAACTAGCGCCGTACAATGAGCAGTTCTTC

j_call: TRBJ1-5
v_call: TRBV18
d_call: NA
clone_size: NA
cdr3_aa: CASSLGRGSNQPQHF
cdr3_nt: TGTGCCAGCTCCCTAGGAAGGGGGTCCAATCAGCCCCAGCATTTT

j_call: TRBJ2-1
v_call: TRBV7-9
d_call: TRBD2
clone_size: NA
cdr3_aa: CASSLGTSDNEQFF
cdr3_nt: TGTGCCAGCAGCTTAGGGACTAGCGACAATGAGCAGTTCTTC

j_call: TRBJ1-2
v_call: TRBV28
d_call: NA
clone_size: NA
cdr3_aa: CASSLSAGYRGYTF
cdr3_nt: TGTGCCAGCAGTTTATCGGCAGGGTATCGTGGCTACACCTTC

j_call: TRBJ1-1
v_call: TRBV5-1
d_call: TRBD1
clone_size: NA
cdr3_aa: CASSTDRGGKAFF
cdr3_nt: TGCGCCAGCAGCACAGACAGGGGAGGGAAAGCTTTCTTT

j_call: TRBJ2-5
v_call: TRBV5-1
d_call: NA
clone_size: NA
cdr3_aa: CASSLQETQYF
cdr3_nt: TGCGCCAGCAGCCTCCAAGAGACCCAGTACTTC

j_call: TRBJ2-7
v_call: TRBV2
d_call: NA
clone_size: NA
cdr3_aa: CASSPQQVSSYEQYF
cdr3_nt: TGTGCCAGCAGTCCTCAACAGGTTAGCTCCTACGAGCAGTACTTC

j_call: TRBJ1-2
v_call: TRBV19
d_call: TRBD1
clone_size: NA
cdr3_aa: CASRDRAAGYGYTF
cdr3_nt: TGTGCCAGTAGGGACAGGGCAGCCGGCTATGGCTACACCTTC

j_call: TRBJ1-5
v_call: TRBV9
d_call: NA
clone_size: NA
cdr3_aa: CASSVDLNQPQHF
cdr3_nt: TGTGCCAGCAGCGTAGACCTAAATCAGCCCCAGCATTTT

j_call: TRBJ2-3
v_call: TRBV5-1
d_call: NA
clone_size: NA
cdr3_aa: CASSSRTGTHGTDTQYF
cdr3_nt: TGCGCCAGCAGTTCTAGAACCGGGACACATGGGACAGATACGCAGTATTTT

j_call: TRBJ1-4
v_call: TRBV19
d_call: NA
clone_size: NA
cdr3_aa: CASKAGNEKLFF
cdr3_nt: TGTGCCAGTAAGGCAGGGAATGAAAAACTGTTTTTT

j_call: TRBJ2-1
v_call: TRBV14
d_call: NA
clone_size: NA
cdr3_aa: CASSGRNEQFF
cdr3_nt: TGTGCCAGCAGCGGGAGGAATGAGCAGTTCTTC